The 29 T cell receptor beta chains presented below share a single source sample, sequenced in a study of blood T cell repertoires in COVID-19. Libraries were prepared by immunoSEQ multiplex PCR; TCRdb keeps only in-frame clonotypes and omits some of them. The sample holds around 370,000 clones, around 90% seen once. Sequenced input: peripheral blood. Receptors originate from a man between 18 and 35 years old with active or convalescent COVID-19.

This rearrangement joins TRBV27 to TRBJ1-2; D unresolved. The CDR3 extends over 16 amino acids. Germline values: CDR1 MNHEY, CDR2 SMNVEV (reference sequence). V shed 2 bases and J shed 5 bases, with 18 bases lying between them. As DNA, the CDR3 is TGTGCCAGCAGTTTAACCCAGACTACCGCGTATTATGGCTACACCTTC. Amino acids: CASSLTQTTAYYGYTF.

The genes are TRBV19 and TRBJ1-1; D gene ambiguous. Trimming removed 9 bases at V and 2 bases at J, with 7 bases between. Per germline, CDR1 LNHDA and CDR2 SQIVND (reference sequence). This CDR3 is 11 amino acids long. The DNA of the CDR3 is TGTGCCAGCACAGACAACACTGAAGCTTTCTTT. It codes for CASTDNTEAFF.

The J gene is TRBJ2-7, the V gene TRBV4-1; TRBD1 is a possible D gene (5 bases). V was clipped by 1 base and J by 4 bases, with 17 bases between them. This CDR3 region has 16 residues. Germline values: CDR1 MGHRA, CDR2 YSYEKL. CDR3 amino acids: CASSQALSAGLYEQYF. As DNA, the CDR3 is TGCGCCAGCAGCCAAGCGCTGTCGGCAGGGCTGTACGAGCAGTACTTC.

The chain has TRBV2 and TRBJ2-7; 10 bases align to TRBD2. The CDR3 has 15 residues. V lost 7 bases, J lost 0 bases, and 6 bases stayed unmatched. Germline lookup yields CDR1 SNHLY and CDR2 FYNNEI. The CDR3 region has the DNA TGTGCCAGCAACCTTAGCGGGGGGCCCTCCTACGAGCAGTACTTC. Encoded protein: CASNLSGGPSYEQYF.

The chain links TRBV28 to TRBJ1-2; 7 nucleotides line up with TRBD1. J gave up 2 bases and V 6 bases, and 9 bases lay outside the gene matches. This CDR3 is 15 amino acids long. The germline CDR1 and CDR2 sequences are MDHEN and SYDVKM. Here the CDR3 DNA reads TGTGCCAGCAGACGACTCCCGGGACAGAACTATGGCTACACCTTC. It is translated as CASRRLPGQNYGYTF.

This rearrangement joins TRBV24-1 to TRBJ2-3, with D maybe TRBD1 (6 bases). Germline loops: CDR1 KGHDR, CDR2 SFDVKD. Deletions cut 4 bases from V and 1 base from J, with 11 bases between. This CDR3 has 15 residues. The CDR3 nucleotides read TGTGCCACCAGTGACTCGACAGGCCGCACAGATACGCAGTATTTT. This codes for CATSDSTGRTDTQYF.

Here the CDR3 reads CASSSGGAGETQYF. CDR3 coding DNA: TGTGCCAGCAGTTCCGGGGGGGCTGGGGAGACCCAGTACTTC. J is TRBJ2-5 and V is TRBV27; 8 bases fit TRBD2. This CDR3 region has 14 residues. Losses at the gene ends were 4 bases for V and 5 bases for J; bases not matched to a gene: 6. Per the germline V gene, CDR1 is MNHEY and CDR2 is SMNVEV (reference sequence).

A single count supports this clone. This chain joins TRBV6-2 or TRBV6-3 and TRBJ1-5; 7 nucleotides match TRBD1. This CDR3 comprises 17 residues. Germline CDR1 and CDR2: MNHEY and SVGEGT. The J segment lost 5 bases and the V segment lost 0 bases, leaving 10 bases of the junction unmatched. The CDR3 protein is CASSYSSGGGQDQPQHF. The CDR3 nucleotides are TGTGCCAGCAGTTACTCGAGCGGAGGGGGCCAAGATCAGCCCCAGCATTTT.

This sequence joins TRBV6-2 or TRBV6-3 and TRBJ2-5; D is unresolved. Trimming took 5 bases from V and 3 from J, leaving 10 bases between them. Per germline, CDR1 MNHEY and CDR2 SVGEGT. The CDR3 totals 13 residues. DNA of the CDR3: TGTGCCAGCAGTCCGCGGCTCGAAGAGACCCAGTACTTC. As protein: CASSPRLEETQYF.

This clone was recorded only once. Here the CDR3 reads CASSPGQEGNEKLFF. The DNA of the CDR3 is TGTGCCAGCAGCCCAGGACAGGAGGGGAATGAAAAACTGTTTTTT. V is TRBV5-8 and J is TRBJ1-4; 7 bases fit TRBD1. CDR1 SGHTS and CDR2 YDEGEE come from the germline V gene. This CDR3 is built from 15 residues. Trimming cost V 4 bases and J 5 bases; bases outside gene matches: 8. The full variable domain, rest sourced from reference TRBV5-8 and TRBJ1-4, is EAGVTQSPTHLIKTRGQQATLRCSPISGHTSVYWYQQALGLGLQFLLWYDEGEERNRGNFPPRFSGRQFPNYSSELNVNALELEDSALYLCASSPGQEGNEKLFFGSGTQLSVL.

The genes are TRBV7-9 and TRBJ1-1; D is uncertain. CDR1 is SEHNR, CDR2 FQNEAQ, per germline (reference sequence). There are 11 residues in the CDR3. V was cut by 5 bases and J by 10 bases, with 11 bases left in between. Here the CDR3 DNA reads TGTGCCAGCAGCCCGAACTTTGTAGCTTTCTTT. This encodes CASSPNFVAFF. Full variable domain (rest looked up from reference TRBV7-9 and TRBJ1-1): DTGVSQNPRHKITKRGQNVTFRCDPISEHNRLYWYRQTLGQGPEFLTYFQNEAQLEKSRLLSDRFSAERPKGSFSTLEIQRTEQGDSAMYLCASSPNFVAFFGQGTRLTVV.

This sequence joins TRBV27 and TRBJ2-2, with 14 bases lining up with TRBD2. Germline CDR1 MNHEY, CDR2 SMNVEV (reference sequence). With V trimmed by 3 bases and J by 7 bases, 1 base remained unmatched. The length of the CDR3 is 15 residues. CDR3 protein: CASSFGLAGGGELFF. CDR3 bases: TGTGCCAGCAGTTTTGGACTAGCGGGAGGCGGGGAGCTGTTTTTT.

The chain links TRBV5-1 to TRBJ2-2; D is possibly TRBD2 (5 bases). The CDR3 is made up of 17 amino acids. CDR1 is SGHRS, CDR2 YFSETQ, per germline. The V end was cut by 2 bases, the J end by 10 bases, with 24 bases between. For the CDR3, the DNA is TGCGCCAGCAGCTTCACAACCCCCGGGGTCCCAGGCGCGGAGCTGTTTTTT. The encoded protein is CASSFTTPGVPGAELFF.

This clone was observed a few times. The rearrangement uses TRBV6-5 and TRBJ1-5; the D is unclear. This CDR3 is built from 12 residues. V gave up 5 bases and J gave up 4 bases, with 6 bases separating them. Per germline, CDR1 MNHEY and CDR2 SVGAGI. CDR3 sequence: CASSKRNQPQHF. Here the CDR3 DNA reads TGTGCCAGCAGTAAGCGTAATCAGCCCCAGCATTTT.

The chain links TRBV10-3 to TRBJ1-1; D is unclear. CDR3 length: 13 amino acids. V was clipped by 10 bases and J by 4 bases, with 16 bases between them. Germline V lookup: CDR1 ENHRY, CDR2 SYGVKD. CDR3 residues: CATRLVESTEAFF. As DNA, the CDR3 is TGTGCCACCCGATTGGTAGAATCCACTGAAGCTTTCTTT.

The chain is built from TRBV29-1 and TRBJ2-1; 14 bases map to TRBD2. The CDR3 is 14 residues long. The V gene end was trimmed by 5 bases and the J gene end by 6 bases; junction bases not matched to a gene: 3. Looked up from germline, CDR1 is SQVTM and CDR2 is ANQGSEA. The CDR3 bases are TGCAGCGTTTGGACTAGCGGGGGGCCCAATGAGCAGTTCTTC. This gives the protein CSVWTSGGPNEQFF.

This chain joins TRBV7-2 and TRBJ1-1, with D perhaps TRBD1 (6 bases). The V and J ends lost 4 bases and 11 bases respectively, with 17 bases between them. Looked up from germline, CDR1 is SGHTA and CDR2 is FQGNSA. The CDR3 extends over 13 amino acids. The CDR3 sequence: CASSSEGVRGAFF. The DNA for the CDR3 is TGTGCCAGCAGCTCGGAAGGAGTCAGGGGCGCTTTCTTT.

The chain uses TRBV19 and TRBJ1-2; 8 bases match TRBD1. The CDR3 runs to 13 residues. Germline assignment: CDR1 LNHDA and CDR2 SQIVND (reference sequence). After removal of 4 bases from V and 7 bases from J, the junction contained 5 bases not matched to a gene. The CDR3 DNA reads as TGTGCCAGTAGTAGCGCAGGGGGCCTTGGCTACACCTTC. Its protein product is CASSSAGGLGYTF.

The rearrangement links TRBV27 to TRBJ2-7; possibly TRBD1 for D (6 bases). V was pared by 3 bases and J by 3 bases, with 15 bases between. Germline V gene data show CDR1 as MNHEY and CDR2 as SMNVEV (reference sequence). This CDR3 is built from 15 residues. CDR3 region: CASSFRPGVDYEQYF. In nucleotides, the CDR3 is TGTGCCAGCAGTTTCAGACCAGGGGTTGACTACGAGCAGTACTTC.

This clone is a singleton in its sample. The CDR3 sequence is CASSDTVYGYTF. The CDR3 bases are TGTGCCAGTAGTGACACGGTCTATGGCTACACCTTC. V and J are TRBV19 and TRBJ1-2; D gene ambiguous. Trimming cost V 5 bases and J 4 bases, with 8 bases left between them. The CDR3 spans 12 residues. Germline V gene lookup returns CDR1 LNHDA and CDR2 SQIVND (reference sequence). Filled out from reference TRBV19 and TRBJ1-2, the complete variable domain reads DGGITQSPKYLFRKEGQNVTLSCEQNLNHDAMYWYRQDPGQGLRLIYYSQIVNDFQKGDIAEGYSVSREKKESFPLTVTSAQKNPTAFYLCASSDTVYGYTFGSGTRLTVV.

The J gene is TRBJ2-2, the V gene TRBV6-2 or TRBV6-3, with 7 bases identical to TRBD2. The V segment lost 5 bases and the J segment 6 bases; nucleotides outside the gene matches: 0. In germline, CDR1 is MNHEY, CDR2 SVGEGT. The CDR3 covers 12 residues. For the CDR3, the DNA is TGTGCCAGCAGTCGGGGGGCCGGGGAGCTGTTTTTT. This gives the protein CASSRGAGELFF.

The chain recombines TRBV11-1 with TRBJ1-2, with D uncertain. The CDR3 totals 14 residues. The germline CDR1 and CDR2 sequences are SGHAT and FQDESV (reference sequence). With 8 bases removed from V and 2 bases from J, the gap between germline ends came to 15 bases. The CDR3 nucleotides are TGTGCCAGCGCCCTAGCGGTGGGAAACTATGGCTACACCTTC. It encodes CASALAVGNYGYTF.

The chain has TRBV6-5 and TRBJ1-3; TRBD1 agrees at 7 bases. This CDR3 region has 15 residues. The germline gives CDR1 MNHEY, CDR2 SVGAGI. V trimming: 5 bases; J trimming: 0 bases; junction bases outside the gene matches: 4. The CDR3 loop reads CASSRYRGSGNTIYF. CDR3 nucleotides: TGTGCCAGCAGTCGCTACAGGGGCTCTGGAAACACCATATATTTT.

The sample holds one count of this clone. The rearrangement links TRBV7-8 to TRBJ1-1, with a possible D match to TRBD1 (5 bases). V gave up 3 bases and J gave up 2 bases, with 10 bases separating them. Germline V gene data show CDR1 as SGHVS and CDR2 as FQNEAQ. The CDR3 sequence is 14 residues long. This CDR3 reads CASSFDSANTEAFF. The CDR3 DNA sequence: TGTGCCAGCAGCTTTGACAGCGCAAACACTGAAGCTTTCTTT.

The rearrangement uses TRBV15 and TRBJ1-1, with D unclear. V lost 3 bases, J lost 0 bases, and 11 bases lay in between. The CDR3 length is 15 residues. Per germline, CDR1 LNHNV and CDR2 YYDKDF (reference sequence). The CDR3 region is CATSSDQVMNTEAFF. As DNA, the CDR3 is TGTGCCACCAGCAGTGACCAGGTAATGAACACTGAAGCTTTCTTT.

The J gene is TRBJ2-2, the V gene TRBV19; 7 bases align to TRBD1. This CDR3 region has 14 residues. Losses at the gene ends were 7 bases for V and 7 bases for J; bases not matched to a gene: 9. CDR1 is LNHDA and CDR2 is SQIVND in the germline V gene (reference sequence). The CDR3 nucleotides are TGTGCCAGTACGTTGGCAGGGGGTTACGGGGAGCTGTTTTTT. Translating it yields CASTLAGGYGELFF.

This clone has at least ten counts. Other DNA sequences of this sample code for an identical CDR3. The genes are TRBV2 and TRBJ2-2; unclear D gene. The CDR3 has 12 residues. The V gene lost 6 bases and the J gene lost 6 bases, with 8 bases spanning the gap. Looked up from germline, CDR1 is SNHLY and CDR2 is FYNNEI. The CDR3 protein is CASSPFAGELFF. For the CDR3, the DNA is TGTGCCAGCAGCCCCTTTGCCGGGGAGCTGTTTTTT.

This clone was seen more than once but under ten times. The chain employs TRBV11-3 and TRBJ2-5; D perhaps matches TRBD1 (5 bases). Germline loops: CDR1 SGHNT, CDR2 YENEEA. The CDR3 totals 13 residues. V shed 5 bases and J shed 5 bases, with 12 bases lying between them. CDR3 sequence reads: CASSPGSAETQYF. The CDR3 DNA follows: TGTGCCAGCAGCCCAGGGTCGGCGGAGACCCAGTACTTC.

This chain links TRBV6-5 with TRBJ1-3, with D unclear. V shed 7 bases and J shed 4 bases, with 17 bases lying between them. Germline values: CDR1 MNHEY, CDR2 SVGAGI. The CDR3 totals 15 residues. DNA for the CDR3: TGTGCCAGCACCTTAACAGTCCCCTCCGGAAACACCATATATTTT. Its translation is CASTLTVPSGNTIYF.